The source of this TCR beta chain is a study of radiotherapy plus CTLA-4 blockade in lung cancer (dated by TCRdb to 2017 to 2018). For the wider study: Among enrolled patients, roughly 20% had an objective response and roughly 30% reached disease control.

Libraries were built with the immunoSEQ multiplex PCR assay. What TCRdb holds here is the immuneACCESS table cut down to in-frame rearrangements. Part of the clones is not present; checked against another copy, under half of the missing clones reflect an unresolved V gene, and the others are unexplained. In all, the sample holds some 80,000 clones, and 60% to 85% of those were seen once. Approximately 22% of the sample is taken by the ten largest. Paper-wide results and their limitations: The strongest predictors of response were reported to be early dynamic shifts in blood T cell clones along with a rise in serum interferon-beta following radiation. TCR clones derived from tumors expanded in peripheral blood after treatment with radiotherapy and ipilimumab.

Details on this clone: The antigen this receptor binds is unknown. No much larger clone is present one base from it, and per-base qualities are unavailable.

The study evaluated CTLA-4 blockade (ipilimumab) given together with focal radiation therapy in patients who had chemo-refractory metastatic non-small-cell lung cancer. CDR1 is given as MDHEN and CDR2 as SYDVKM, both from the germline V gene. From the cysteine through the phenylalanine, the CDR3 covers 18 amino acids. CDR3 DNA only is kept here, 54 bases in frame from base 1. Here V drops 7 bases and J drops 5 bases, and the junction holds 13 bases not matched to any gene. The material sequenced was peripheral blood, taken from a patient treated with radiotherapy plus ipilimumab. The receptor was isolated from a human donor with non-small cell lung cancer whose response to radiotherapy plus ipilimumab could not be evaluated. Some clones in this sample may be carry-over from other donors' samples. This chain is built from TRBV28 and TRBJ2-2; TRBD2 fits 13 bases in the junction. The DNA is TGTGCCAGCACCAACGGACTAGCGGGGGACCTGGGGACCGGGGAGCTGTTTTTT. This sequence encodes CASTNGLAGDLGTGELFF.